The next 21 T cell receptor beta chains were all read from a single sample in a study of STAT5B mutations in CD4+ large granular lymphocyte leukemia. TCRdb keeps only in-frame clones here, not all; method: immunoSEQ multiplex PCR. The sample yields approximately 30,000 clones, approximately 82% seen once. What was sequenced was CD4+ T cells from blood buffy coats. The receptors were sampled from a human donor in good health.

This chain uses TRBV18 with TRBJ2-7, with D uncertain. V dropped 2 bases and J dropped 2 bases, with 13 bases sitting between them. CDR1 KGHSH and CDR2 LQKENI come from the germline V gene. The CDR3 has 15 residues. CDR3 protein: CASSPEPALTYEQYF. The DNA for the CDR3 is TGTGCCAGCTCACCAGAACCGGCATTGACCTACGAGCAGTACTTC.

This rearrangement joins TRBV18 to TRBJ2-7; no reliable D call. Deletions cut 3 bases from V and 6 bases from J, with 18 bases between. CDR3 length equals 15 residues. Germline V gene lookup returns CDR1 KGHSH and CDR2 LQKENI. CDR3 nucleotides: TGTGCCAGCTCACCGGAGTCTGGCTTAAGATCCGAGCAGTACTTC. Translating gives CASSPESGLRSEQYF.

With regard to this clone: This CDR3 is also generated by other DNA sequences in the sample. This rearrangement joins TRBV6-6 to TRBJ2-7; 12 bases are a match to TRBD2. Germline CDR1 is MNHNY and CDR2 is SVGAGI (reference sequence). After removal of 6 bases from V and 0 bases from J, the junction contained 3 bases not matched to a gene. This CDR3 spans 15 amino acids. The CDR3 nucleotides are TGTGCCAGCAGCCCACTAGCGGGGGGCTCCTACGAGCAGTACTTC. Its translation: CASSPLAGGSYEQYF.

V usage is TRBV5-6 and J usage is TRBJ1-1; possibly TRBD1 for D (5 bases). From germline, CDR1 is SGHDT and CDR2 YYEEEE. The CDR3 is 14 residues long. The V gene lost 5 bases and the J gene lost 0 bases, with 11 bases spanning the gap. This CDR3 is CASSTGRMNTEAFF. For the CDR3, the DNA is TGTGCCAGCAGTACGGGACGGATGAACACTGAAGCTTTCTTT.

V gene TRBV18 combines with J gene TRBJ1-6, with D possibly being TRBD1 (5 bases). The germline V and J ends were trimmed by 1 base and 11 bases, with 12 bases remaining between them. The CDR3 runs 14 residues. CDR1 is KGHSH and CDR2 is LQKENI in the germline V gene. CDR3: CASSPQVGEAPLHF. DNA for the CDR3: TGTGCCAGCTCACCACAGGTAGGGGAAGCACCCCTCCACTTT.

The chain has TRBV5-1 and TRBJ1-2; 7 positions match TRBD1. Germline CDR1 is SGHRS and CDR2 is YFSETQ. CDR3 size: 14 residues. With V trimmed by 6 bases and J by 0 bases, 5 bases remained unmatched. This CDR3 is CASTTGTANYGYTF. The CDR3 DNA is TGCGCCAGCACTACGGGGACAGCTAACTATGGCTACACCTTC.

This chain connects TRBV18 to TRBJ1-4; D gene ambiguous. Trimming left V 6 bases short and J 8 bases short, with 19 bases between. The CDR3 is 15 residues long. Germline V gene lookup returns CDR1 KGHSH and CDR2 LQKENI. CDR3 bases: TGTGCCAGCTCCCTCCTCCGGACCGATCTAGAAAAACTGTTTTTT. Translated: CASSLLRTDLEKLFF.

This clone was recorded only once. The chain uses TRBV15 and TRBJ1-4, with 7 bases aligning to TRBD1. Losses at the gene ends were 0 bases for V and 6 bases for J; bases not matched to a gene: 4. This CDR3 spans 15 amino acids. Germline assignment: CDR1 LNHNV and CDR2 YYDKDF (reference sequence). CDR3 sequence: CATSRDIGGDEKLFF. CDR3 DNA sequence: TGTGCCACCAGCAGAGATATAGGGGGCGATGAAAAACTGTTTTTT.

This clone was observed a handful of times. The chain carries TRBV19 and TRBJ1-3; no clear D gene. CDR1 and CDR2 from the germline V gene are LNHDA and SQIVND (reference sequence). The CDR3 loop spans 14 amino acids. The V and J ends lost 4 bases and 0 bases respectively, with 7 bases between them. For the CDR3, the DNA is TGTGCCAGTAGTACTGGGAGCTCTGGAAACACCATATATTTT. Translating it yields CASSTGSSGNTIYF.

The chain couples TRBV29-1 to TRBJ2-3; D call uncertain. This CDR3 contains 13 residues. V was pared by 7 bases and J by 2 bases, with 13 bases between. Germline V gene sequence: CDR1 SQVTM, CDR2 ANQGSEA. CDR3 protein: CSGKLSLTDTQYF. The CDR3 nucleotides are TGCAGCGGAAAGCTGAGCCTCACAGATACGCAGTATTTT.

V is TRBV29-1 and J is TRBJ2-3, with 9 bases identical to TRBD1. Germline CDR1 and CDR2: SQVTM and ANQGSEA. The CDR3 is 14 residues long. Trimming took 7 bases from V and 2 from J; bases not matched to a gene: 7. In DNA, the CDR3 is TGCAGCGCCGCGACAGGGGGATCCACAGATACGCAGTATTTT. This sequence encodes CSAATGGSTDTQYF.

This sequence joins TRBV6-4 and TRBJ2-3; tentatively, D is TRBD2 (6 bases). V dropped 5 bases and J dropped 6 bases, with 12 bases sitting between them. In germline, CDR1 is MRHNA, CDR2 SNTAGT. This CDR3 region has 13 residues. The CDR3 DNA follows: TGTGCCAGCAGTTTTGGGGGGAAGGATACGCAGTATTTT. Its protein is CASSFGGKDTQYF.

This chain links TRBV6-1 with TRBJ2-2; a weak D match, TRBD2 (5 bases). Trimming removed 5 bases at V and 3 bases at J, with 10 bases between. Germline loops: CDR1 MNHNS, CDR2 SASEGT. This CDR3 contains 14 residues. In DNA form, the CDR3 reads TGTGCCAGCAGTCCGGGCGGGTACACCGGGGAGCTGTTTTTT. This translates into CASSPGGYTGELFF.

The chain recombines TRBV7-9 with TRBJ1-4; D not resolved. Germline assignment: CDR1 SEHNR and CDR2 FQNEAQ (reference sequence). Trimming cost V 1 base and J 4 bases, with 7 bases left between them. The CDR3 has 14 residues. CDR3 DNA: TGTGCCAGCAGCTTAGTAGGGATTAATGAAAAACTGTTTTTT. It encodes CASSLVGINEKLFF.

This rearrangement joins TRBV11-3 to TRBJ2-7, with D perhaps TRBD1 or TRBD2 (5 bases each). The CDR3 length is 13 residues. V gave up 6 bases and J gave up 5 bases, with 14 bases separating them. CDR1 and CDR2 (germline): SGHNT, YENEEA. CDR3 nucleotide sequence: TGTGCCAGCAGGGAGAGGGGCCAGAACGAGCAGTACTTC. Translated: CASRERGQNEQYF. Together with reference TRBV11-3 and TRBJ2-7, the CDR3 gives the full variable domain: EAGVVQSPRYKIIEKKQPVAFWCNPISGHNTLYWYLQNLGQGPELLIRYENEEAVDDSQLPKDRFSAERLKGVDSTLKIQPAELGDSAVYLCASRERGQNEQYFGPGTRLTVT.

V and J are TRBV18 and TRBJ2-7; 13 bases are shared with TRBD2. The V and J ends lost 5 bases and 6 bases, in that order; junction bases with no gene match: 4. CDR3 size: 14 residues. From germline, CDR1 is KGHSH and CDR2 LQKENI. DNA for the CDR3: TGTGCCAGCTCAGGACTAGCGGGAGACACCGAGCAGTACTTC. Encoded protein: CASSGLAGDTEQYF.

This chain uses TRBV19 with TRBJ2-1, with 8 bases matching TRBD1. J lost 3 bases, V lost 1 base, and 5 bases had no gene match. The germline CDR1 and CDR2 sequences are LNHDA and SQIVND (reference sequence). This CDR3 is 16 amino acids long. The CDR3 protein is CASSIGGTGLYNEQFF. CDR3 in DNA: TGTGCCAGTAGTATAGGAGGGACAGGCCTCTACAATGAGCAGTTCTTC.

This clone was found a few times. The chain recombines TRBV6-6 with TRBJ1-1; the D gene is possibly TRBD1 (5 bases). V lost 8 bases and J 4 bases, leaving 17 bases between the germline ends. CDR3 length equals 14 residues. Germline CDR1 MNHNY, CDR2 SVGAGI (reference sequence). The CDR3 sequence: CASHGTPTGTEAFF. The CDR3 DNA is TGTGCCAGCCATGGGACCCCAACGGGCACTGAAGCTTTCTTT.

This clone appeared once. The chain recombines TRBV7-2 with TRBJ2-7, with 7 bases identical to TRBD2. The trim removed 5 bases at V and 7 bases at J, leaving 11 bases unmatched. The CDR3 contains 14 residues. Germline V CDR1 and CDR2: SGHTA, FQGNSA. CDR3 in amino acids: CASSPRDYRQEQYF. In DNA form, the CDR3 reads TGTGCCAGCAGCCCCCGGGACTACCGGCAAGAGCAGTACTTC.

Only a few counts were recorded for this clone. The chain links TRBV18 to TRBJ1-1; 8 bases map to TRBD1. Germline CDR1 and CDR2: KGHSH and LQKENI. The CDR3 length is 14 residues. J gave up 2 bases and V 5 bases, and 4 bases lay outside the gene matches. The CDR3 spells CASSGDRLNTEAFF. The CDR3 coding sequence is TGTGCCAGCTCAGGGGACAGGCTAAACACTGAAGCTTTCTTT.

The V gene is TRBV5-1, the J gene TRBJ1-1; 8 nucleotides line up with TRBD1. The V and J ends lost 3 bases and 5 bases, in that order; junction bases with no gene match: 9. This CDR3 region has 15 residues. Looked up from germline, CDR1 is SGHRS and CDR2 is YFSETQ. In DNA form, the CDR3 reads TGCGCCAGCAGCTCCGGACAGGGCCGAGTAACTGAAGCTTTCTTT. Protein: CASSSGQGRVTEAFF.